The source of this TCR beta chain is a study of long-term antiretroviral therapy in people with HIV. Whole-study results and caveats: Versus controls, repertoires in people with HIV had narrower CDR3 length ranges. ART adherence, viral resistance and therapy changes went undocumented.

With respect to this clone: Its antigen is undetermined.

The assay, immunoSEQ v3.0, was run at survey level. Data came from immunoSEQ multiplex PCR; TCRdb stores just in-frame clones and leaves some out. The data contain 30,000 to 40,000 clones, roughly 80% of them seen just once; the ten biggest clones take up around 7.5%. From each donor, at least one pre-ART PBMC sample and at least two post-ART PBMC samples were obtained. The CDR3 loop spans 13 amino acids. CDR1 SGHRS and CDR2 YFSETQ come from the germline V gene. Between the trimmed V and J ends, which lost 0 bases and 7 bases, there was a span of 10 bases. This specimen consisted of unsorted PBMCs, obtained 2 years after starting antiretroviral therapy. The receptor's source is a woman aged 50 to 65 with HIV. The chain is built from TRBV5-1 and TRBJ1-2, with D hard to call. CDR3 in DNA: TGCGCCAGCAGCTTGGGAGGCGGAGGTGGCTACACCTTC. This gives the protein CASSLGGGGGYTF.